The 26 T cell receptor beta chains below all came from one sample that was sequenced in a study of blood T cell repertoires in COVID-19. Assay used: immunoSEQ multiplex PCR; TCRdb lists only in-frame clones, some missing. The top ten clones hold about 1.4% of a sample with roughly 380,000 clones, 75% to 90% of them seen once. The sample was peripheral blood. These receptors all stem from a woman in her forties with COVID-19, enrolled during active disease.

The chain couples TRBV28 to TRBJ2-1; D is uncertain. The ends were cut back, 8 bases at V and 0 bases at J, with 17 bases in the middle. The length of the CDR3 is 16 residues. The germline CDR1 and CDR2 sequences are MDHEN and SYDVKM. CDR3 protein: CASFPTVESSYNEQFF. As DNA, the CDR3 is TGTGCCAGCTTCCCCACCGTTGAGAGCTCCTACAATGAGCAGTTCTTC. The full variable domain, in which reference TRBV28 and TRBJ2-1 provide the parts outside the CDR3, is DVKVTQSSRYLVKRTGEKVFLECVQDMDHENMFWYRQDPGLGLRLIYFSYDVKMKEKGDIPEGYSVSREKKERFSLILESASTNQTSMYLCASFPTVESSYNEQFFGPGTRLTVL.

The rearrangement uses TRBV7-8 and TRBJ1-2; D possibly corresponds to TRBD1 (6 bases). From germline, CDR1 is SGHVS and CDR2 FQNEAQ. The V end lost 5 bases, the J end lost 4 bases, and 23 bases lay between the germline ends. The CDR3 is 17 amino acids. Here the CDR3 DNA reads TGTGCCAGCAGCCGGGCGTTGGTAAGGACAGAAGCCTATGGCTACACCTTC. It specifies CASSRALVRTEAYGYTF.

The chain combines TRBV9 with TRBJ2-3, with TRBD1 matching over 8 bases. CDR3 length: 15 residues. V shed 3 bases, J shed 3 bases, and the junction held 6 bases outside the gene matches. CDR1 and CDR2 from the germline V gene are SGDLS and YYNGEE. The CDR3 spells CASSETGDGTDTQYF. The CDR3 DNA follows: TGTGCCAGCAGCGAGACAGGGGACGGGACAGATACGCAGTATTTT.

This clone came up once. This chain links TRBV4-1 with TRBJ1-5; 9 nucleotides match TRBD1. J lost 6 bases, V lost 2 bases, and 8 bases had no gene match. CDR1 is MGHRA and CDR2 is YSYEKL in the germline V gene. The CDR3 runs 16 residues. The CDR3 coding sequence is TGCGCCAGCAGCCAAACGACAGGGGGTATTTTTCAGCCCCAGCATTTT. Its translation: CASSQTTGGIFQPQHF.

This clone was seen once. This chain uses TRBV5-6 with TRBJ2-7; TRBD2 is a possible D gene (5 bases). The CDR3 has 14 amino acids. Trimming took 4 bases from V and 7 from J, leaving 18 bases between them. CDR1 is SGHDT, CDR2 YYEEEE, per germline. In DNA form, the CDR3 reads TGTGCCAGCAGCCCGGGCGTCCTGGCGGGTGAGCAGTACTTC. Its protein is CASSPGVLAGEQYF.

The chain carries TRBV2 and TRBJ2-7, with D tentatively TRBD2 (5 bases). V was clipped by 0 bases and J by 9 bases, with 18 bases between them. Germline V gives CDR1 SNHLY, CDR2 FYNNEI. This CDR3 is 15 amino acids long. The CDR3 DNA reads TGTGCCAGCAGTGAAGCGCTTCCGGCTAGCAGACCGCAGTACTTC. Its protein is CASSEALPASRPQYF.

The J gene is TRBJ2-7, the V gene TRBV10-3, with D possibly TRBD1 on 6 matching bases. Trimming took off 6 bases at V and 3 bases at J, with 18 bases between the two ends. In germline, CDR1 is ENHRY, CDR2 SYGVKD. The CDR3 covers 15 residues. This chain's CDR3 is CAIREGAGAYYEQYF. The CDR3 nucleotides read TGTGCCATCAGGGAAGGGGCAGGGGCTTACTACGAGCAGTACTTC.

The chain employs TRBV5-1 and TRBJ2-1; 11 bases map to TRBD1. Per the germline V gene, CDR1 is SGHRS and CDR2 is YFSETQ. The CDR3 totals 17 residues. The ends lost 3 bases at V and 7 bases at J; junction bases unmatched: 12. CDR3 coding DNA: TGCGCCAGCAGCTCCGTTCCCGGGACAGGGGGATCGAATGAGCAGTTCTTC. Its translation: CASSSVPGTGGSNEQFF.

The CDR3 coding sequence is TGTGCCAGCAGCTTTAGACGGGGCTACGAGCAGTACTTC. Its translation: CASSFRRGYEQYF. The chain uses TRBV7-3 and TRBJ2-7, with D possibly being TRBD2 (5 bases). Germline CDR1 and CDR2: SGHTA and FQGTGA. Deletions cut 3 bases from V and 3 bases from J, with 9 bases between. The CDR3 is 13 residues long.

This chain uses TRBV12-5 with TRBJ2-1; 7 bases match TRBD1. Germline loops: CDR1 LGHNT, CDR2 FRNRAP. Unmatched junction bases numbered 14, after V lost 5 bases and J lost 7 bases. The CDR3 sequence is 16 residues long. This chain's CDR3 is CASGPRGGRGSNEQFF. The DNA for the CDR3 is TGTGCTAGTGGTCCCCGAGGGGGCAGGGGATCTAATGAGCAGTTCTTC. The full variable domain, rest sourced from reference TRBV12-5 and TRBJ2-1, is DARVTQTPRHKVTEMGQEVTMRCQPILGHNTVFWYRQTMMQGLELLAYFRNRAPLDDSGMPKDRFSAEMPDATLATLKIQPSEPRDSAVYFCASGPRGGRGSNEQFFGPGTRLTVL.

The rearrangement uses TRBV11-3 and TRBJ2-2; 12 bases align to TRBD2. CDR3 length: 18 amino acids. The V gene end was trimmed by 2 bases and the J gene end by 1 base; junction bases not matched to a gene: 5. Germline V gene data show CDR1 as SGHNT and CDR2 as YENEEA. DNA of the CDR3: TGTGCCAGCAGCTTAATACTAGCGGGGGGTCTGAACACCGGGGAGCTGTTTTTT. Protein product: CASSLILAGGLNTGELFF.

The CDR3 bases are TGTGCCAGCAGCTTCCGTCCCGGGGGAGGCACTGGAAACACCATATATTTT. Translation gives CASSFRPGGGTGNTIYF. The chain is built from TRBV7-2 and TRBJ1-3, with D possibly matching TRBD1 (5 bases). Germline CDR1 is SGHTA and CDR2 is FQGNSA. The V end lost 3 bases, the J end lost 2 bases, and 17 bases lay between the germline ends. There are 17 residues in the CDR3.

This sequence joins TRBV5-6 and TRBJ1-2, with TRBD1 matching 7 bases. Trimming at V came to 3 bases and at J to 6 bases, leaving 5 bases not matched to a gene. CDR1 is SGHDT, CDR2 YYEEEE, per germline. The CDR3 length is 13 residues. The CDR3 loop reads CASSSEGANGYTF. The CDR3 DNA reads TGTGCCAGCAGCTCGGAGGGGGCCAATGGCTACACCTTC.

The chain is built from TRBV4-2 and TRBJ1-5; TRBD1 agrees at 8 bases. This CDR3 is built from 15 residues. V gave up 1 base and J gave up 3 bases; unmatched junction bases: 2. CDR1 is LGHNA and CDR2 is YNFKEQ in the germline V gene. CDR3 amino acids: CASSQGQGFNQPQHF. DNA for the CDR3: TGTGCCAGCAGCCAAGGACAGGGGTTCAATCAGCCCCAGCATTTT.

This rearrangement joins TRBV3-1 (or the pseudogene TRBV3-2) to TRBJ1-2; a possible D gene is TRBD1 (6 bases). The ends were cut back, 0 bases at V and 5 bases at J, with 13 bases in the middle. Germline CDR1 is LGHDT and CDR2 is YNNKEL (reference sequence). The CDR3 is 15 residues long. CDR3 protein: CASSQDWGGGYGYTF. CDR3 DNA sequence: TGTGCCAGCAGCCAAGATTGGGGAGGGGGGTATGGCTACACCTTC.

The CDR3 protein is CASSSRLTSGRGDTQYF. For the CDR3, the DNA is TGTGCCAGCAGCTCGCGACTGACTAGCGGGAGGGGGGATACGCAGTATTTT. The chain joins TRBV9 to TRBJ2-3; 14 nucleotides line up with TRBD2. This CDR3 is built from 17 residues. With 4 bases clipped from V and 6 bases from J, the junction kept 10 bases outside the gene matches. Germline CDR1 SGDLS, CDR2 YYNGEE. The whole variable domain, remainder taken from reference TRBV9 and TRBJ2-3, is DSGVTQTPKHLITATGQRVTLRCSPRSGDLSVYWYQQSLDQGLQFLIQYYNGEERAKGNILERFSAQQFPDLHSELNLSSLELGDSALYFCASSSRLTSGRGDTQYFGPGTRLTVL.

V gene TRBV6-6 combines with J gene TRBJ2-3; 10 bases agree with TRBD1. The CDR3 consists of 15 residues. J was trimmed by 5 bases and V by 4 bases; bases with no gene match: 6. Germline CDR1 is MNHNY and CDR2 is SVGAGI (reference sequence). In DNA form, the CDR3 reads TGTGCCAGCAGTTTACGACAGGGGGCCGGAGATACGCAGTATTTT. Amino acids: CASSLRQGAGDTQYF.

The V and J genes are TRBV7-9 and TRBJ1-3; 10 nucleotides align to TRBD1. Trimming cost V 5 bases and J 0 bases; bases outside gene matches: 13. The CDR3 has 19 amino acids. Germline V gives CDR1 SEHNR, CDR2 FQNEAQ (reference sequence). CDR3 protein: CASSRPGTGVLSSGNTIYF. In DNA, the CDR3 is TGTGCCAGCAGCCGTCCTGGGACAGGGGTTCTTTCCTCTGGAAACACCATATATTTT.

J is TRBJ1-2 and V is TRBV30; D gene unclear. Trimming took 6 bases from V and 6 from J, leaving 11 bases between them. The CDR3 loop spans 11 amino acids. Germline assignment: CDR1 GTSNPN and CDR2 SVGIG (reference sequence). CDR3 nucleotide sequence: TGTGCCTGCTTAACCGGGAATGGCTACACCTTC. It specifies CACLTGNGYTF.

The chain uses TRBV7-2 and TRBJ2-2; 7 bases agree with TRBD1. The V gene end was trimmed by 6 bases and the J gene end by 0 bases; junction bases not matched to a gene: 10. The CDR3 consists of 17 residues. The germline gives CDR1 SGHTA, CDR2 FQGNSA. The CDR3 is CASRRLTGFANTGELFF. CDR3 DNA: TGTGCCAGCAGACGATTGACAGGGTTCGCGAACACCGGGGAGCTGTTTTTT.

CDR3 nucleotide sequence: TGTGCCAGTAGTCTACGGACAGGGGCTGACTATGGCTACACCTTC. It translates to CASSLRTGADYGYTF. The J gene is TRBJ1-2, the V gene TRBV19; 9 positions agree with TRBD1. The CDR3 loop spans 15 amino acids. The V and J ends lost 5 bases and 3 bases, in that order; junction bases with no gene match: 7. The germline gives CDR1 LNHDA, CDR2 SQIVND (reference sequence).

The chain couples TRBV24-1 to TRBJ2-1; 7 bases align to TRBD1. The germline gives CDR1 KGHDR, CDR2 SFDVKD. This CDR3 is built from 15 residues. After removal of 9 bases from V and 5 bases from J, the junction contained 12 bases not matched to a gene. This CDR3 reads CATRGNRGQNNEQFF. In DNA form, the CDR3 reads TGTGCCACCCGGGGCAATAGGGGGCAGAACAATGAGCAGTTCTTC.

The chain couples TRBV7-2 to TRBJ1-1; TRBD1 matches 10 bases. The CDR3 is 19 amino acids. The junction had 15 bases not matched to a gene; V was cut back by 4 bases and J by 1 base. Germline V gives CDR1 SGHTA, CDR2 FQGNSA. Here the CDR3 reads CASSSTGGQGLFWNTEAFF. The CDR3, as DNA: TGTGCCAGCAGCTCGACAGGGGGACAGGGGCTATTTTGGAACACTGAAGCTTTCTTT.

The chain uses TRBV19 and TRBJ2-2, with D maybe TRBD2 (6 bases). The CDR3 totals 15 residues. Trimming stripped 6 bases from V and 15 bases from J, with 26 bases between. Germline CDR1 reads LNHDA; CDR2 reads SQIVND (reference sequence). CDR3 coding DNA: TGTGCCAGTAGACCTTATCCAGGGCACCCCGGAGGGTTGTTTTTT. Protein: CASRPYPGHPGGLFF.

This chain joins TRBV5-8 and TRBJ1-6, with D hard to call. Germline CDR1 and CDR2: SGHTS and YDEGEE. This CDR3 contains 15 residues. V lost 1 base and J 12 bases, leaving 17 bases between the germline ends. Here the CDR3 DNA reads TGTGCCAGCAGCTTGAAGAATGGCAGGAAAGAACCCCTCCACTTT. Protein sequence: CASSLKNGRKEPLHF.

In DNA form, the CDR3 reads TGTGCCAGCAGTTACTTCTCCAGGGGGAGCCATGAGCAGTTCTTC. Translation: CASSYFSRGSHEQFF. The chain joins TRBV6-2 or TRBV6-3 to TRBJ2-1; 7 nucleotides line up with TRBD1. V lost 1 base and J lost 8; bases outside the gene matches: 8. Germline V gene sequence: CDR1 MNHEY, CDR2 SVGEGT. The CDR3 sequence is 15 residues long.